These 23 T cell receptor beta chains share one sample of origin, sequenced in a study of cytomegalovirus exposure and HLA in healthy donors (dated by TCRdb to 2016 to 2017). The library relied on the immunoSEQ multiplex PCR assay. For the multiplex PCR, a mixture combining 60 forward primers for TCR Vbeta segments and 13 reverse primers for TCR Jbeta segments was used. The clones in this table, taken by TCRdb from immuneACCESS, are in-frame only. Not every clone is retained; where verified, under half of the shortfall comes from an unresolved V gene, and the cause of the rest is unknown. Across this sample there are more than 95,000 clones, with around 60% seen only once. The ten largest make up roughly 9.8% of the sample. The sample taken for sequencing was PBMCs. Receptor source: a woman aged 40-49 years in good health and CMV-seropositive.

The V call is TRBV7-9, the J call TRBJ2-3, with 9 bases that match TRBD2. The germline V gene encodes CDR1 SEHNR and CDR2 FQNEAQ (reference sequence). The V segment lost 5 bases and the J segment 0 bases; nucleotides outside the gene matches: 6. The CDR3 length is 16 residues. In DNA, the CDR3 is TGTGCCAGCAGCCGACCTGGACTAGCGAGCACAGATACGCAGTATTTT. It is translated as CASSRPGLASTDTQYF.

The chain is built from TRBV7-9 and TRBJ2-1, with no clear D. In germline, CDR1 is SEHNR, CDR2 FQNEAQ (reference sequence). V lost 4 bases and J 8 bases, leaving 21 bases between the germline ends. The CDR3 is made up of 16 amino acids. The CDR3 here is CASSSTIETHPDEQFF. CDR3 coding DNA: TGTGCCAGCAGCTCTACCATAGAAACCCATCCGGATGAGCAGTTCTTC.

This clone showed up just a few times. The chain links TRBV4-3 to TRBJ1-2; D perhaps matches TRBD1 (6 bases). Germline V CDR1 and CDR2: LGHNA, YSLEER. This CDR3 has 16 amino acids. V lost 0 bases and J 4 bases, leaving 15 bases between the germline ends. The CDR3: CASSQDRWDTLYGYTF. CDR3 DNA: TGCGCCAGCAGCCAAGACCGATGGGACACCCTCTATGGCTACACCTTC.

The CDR3 coding sequence is TGTGCCAGCAGCCTAATGCGGGGTGGCTACACCTTC. Its translation: CASSLMRGGYTF. The chain links TRBV14 to TRBJ1-2, with D uncertain. V was trimmed by 4 bases and J by 7 bases, leaving 10 bases between them. Germline V gene data show CDR1 as SGHDN and CDR2 as FVKESK. CDR3 length: 12 amino acids. Full variable domain (missing parts from reference TRBV14 and TRBJ1-2): EAGVTQFPSHSVIEKGQTVTLRCDPISGHDNLYWYRRVMGKEIKFLLHFVKESKQDESGMPNNRFLAERTGGTYSTLKVQPAELEDSGVYFCASSLMRGGYTFGSGTRLTVV.

This clone occurred a few times. The gene calls are TRBV7-8 and TRBJ1-2; 9 bases align to TRBD1. Germline V CDR1 and CDR2: SGHVS, FQNEAQ. V lost 5 bases, J lost 10 bases, and 8 bases stayed unmatched. The CDR3 spans 13 residues. Here the CDR3 DNA reads TGTGCCAGCAGCCCAGCAGGGGACAGGGACTACACCTTC. It encodes CASSPAGDRDYTF.

This clone was counted a few times. The rearrangement links TRBV5-1 to TRBJ2-1; tentative D call: TRBD1 (6 bases). V lost 3 bases, J lost 7 bases, and 20 bases lay in between. Germline CDR1 SGHRS, CDR2 YFSETQ. The CDR3 is made up of 16 amino acids. Written as DNA, the CDR3 is TGCGCCAGCAGCTCAAATTTGGGCCTGGGGGCGAATGAGCAGTTCTTC. Translating gives CASSSNLGLGANEQFF.

The rearrangement links TRBV6-1 to TRBJ1-3; tentative D call: TRBD1 (5 bases). CDR3 length: 14 amino acids. Deletions cut 7 bases from V and 2 bases from J, with 12 bases between. Germline CDR1 and CDR2: MNHNS and SASEGT. The CDR3: CASNSGLPGNTIYF. Here the CDR3 DNA reads TGTGCCAGCAACTCAGGGTTACCTGGAAACACCATATATTTT.

This clone came up a few times. The genes are TRBV5-5 and TRBJ2-1; perhaps TRBD2 as D (6 bases). The CDR3 has 16 amino acids. V was pared by 2 bases and J by 4 bases, with 16 bases between. CDR1 is SGHKS, CDR2 YYEKEE, per germline (reference sequence). The CDR3 nucleotides read TGTGCCAGCAGCTTAAATTTGGGCGGGGAGTACAATGAGCAGTTCTTC. Amino acid sequence: CASSLNLGGEYNEQFF.

This chain joins TRBV21-1 and TRBJ2-2; the listed D gene, TRBD2, was not tested against the DNA. TRBV21-1 corresponds to a pseudogene. The CDR3 loop spans 15 amino acids. CDR3 nucleotides: TGTGCCTGTCAGAAGGCTAGCGGGTTTTCCGGGGAGCTGTTTTTT. This encodes CACQKASGFSGELFF.

J is TRBJ2-1 and V is TRBV19; the match to TRBD1 covers 7 bases. Germline-derived CDR1 and CDR2 are LNHDA and SQIVND (reference sequence). V lost 7 bases, J lost 6 bases, and 9 bases stayed unmatched. The CDR3 spans 14 residues. The CDR3 loop is CASIRTGTINEQFF. CDR3 sequence (DNA): TGTGCCAGTATCAGGACAGGTACTATCAATGAGCAGTTCTTC.

The genes are TRBV4-1 and TRBJ2-2; 10 bases line up with TRBD1. CDR1 is MGHRA and CDR2 is YSYEKL in the germline V gene. The CDR3 has 15 residues. V gave up 3 bases and J gave up 7 bases; unmatched junction bases: 5. CDR3 DNA: TGCGCCAGCAGCCAGGGGACAGGGGTTCTCGGGGAGCTGTTTTTT. It translates to CASSQGTGVLGELFF.

This clone was counted between two and nine times. Within the sample, other DNA sequences also encode this same CDR3. This chain uses TRBV7-2 with TRBJ1-2, with D maybe TRBD1 (5 bases). The V and J ends lost 4 bases and 4 bases respectively, with 16 bases between them. Germline CDR1 SGHTA, CDR2 FQGNSA. This CDR3 comprises 15 residues. CDR3 DNA: TGTGCCAGCAGCTACCCCGGGGGGGGGATCTATGGCTACACCTTC. As protein: CASSYPGGGIYGYTF.

The rearrangement links TRBV11-1 to TRBJ2-1; 14 bases align to TRBD2. CDR1 is SGHAT, CDR2 FQDESV, per germline (reference sequence). V shed 4 bases, J shed 14 bases, and the junction held 7 bases outside the gene matches. The CDR3 has 14 amino acids. In DNA, the CDR3 is TGTGCCAGCAGCTGGGGGACTAGCGGGAGTGCGGAGTTCTTC. As protein: CASSWGTSGSAEFF.

This rearrangement joins TRBV7-9 to TRBJ2-2, with D hard to call. The CDR3 is 14 residues long. Germline-derived CDR1 and CDR2 are SEHNR and FQNEAQ (reference sequence). V was shortened by 3 bases and J by 0 bases, with 5 bases between the two germline ends. The CDR3 sequence is CASSFAANTGELFF. CDR3 DNA sequence: TGTGCCAGCAGCTTCGCGGCGAACACCGGGGAGCTGTTTTTT.

Concerning this clone: This sample also contains other DNA sequences that code for the same CDR3. This chain uses TRBV6-1 with TRBJ2-7; no firm D call. Trimming took 1 base from V and 3 from J, leaving 13 bases between them. From germline, CDR1 is MNHNS and CDR2 SASEGT. The CDR3 has 15 residues. CDR3 protein: CASSEGVERYYEQYF. For the CDR3, the DNA is TGTGCCAGCAGTGAAGGGGTCGAGAGGTACTACGAGCAGTACTTC.

The chain recombines TRBV10-3 with TRBJ2-1; D perhaps matches TRBD1 (6 bases). CDR1 and CDR2 (germline): ENHRY, SYGVKD. There are 14 residues in the CDR3. The V end lost 8 bases, the J end lost 8 bases, and 19 bases lay between the germline ends. This CDR3 is CAIGWDKRAYEQFF. As DNA, the CDR3 is TGTGCCATCGGGTGGGACAAGCGCGCATATGAGCAGTTCTTC.

This chain uses TRBV25-1 with TRBJ1-6; maybe TRBD1 (5 bases). V was cut by 3 bases and J by 7 bases, with 16 bases left in between. The CDR3 has 16 amino acids. In germline, CDR1 is MGHDK, CDR2 SYGVNS. CDR3 in amino acids: CASSELSAGWNSPLHF. DNA of the CDR3: TGTGCCAGCAGTGAGCTTTCCGCAGGGTGGAATTCACCCCTCCACTTT.

This chain uses TRBV6-5 with TRBJ2-1; 13 bases agree with TRBD2. V trimming: 7 bases; J trimming: 9 bases; junction bases outside the gene matches: 9. The germline V gene has CDR1 MNHEY and CDR2 SVGAGI. This CDR3 is 15 amino acids long. CDR3 nucleotide sequence: TGTGCCAGCAAGGTGGGACTAGCGGGACTGGGTGAGCAGTTCTTC. This encodes CASKVGLAGLGEQFF.

The CDR3 bases are TGCGCCAGCAGCCAATGGGAACTAGCGGGAGAGACCCAGTACTTC. Its translation: CASSQWELAGETQYF. The V gene is TRBV4-1, the J gene TRBJ2-5; TRBD2 aligns across 9 bases. Germline CDR1 is MGHRA and CDR2 is YSYEKL. The CDR3 spans 15 residues. V trimming: 2 bases; J trimming: 4 bases; junction bases outside the gene matches: 5.

V is TRBV29-1 and J is TRBJ2-1; 11 bases are a match to TRBD2. The germline gives CDR1 SQVTM, CDR2 ANQGSEA. This CDR3 contains 12 residues. The junction had 3 bases not matched to a gene; V was cut back by 4 bases and J by 10 bases. The CDR3 is CSVGGLAEEQFF. In DNA, the CDR3 is TGCAGCGTTGGGGGACTAGCGGAAGAGCAGTTCTTC.

This clone was counted only a few times. The CDR3 coding sequence is TGTGCCAGCAGCTTAGGTGGACAGGGAAACGAGCAGTTCTTC. Residues: CASSLGGQGNEQFF. The rearrangement uses TRBV7-9 and TRBJ2-1; 8 bases line up with TRBD1. This CDR3 contains 14 residues. Trimming at V came to 1 base and at J to 10 bases, leaving 6 bases not matched to a gene. CDR1 and CDR2 (germline): SEHNR, FQNEAQ (reference sequence).

The chain recombines TRBV4-2 with TRBJ2-3, with D tentatively TRBD2 (6 bases). V was shortened by 3 bases and J by 8 bases, with 18 bases between the two germline ends. This CDR3 spans 15 amino acids. Germline CDR1 and CDR2: LGHNA and YNFKEQ. The DNA of the CDR3 is TGTGCCAGCAGCCAGGGGCCCGGAGGGGAGGCTACGCAGTATTTT. Translated, it gives CASSQGPGGEATQYF.

The rearrangement uses TRBV7-2 and TRBJ1-2; no definite D call. The CDR3 runs to 13 residues. Germline V gene sequence: CDR1 SGHTA, CDR2 FQGNSA. The V end lost 3 bases, the J end lost 4 bases, and 9 bases lay between the germline ends. The CDR3 DNA reads as TGTGCCAGCAGCTTCCTCTCGTTCTATGGCTACACCTTC. As protein: CASSFLSFYGYTF.